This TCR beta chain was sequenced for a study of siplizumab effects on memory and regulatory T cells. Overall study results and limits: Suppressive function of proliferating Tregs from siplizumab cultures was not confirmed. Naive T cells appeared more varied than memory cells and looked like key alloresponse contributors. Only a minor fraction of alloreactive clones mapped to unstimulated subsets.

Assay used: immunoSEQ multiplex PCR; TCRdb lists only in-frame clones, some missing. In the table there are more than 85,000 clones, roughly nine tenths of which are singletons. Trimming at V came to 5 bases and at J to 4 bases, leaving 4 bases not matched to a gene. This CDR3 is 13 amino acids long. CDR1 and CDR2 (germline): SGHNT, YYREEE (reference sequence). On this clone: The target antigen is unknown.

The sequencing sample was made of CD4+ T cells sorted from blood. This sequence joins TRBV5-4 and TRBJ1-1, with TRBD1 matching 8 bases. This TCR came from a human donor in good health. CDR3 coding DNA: TGTGCCAGCAGTATTACAGGGGGCACTGAAGCTTTCTTT. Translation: CASSITGGTEAFF.